Listed here are 5 T cell receptor beta chains from one sample, sequenced in a study of blood T cell repertoires in COVID-19. TCRdb's copy holds only in-frame clones and misses some; the assay was immunoSEQ multiplex PCR. The sample includes 300,000 to 400,000 clones, 88% seen only once; the top ten take 6% to 8%. Sequencing was carried out using peripheral blood. These receptors were taken from a woman aged 70 to 79 with COVID-19, enrolled during active disease.

The chain employs TRBV5-5 and TRBJ1-2; D is uncertain. Trimming pared 0 bases from V and 4 bases from J, leaving 7 bases between. CDR1 is SGHKS, CDR2 YYEKEE, per germline (reference sequence). The CDR3 is 13 amino acids. The CDR3 nucleotides are TGTGCCAGCAGCTTGGCCGGGGTCTATGGCTACACCTTC. Its protein product is CASSLAGVYGYTF. The full variable domain, with the rest looked up from reference TRBV5-5 and TRBJ1-2, is DAGVTQSPTHLIKTRGQQVTLRCSPISGHKSVSWYQQVLGQGPQFIFQYYEKEERGRGNFPDRFSARQFPNYSSELNVNALLLGDSALYLCASSLAGVYGYTFGSGTRLTVV.

This clone was counted once. V is TRBV2 and J is TRBJ1-6; tentative D call: TRBD1 (6 bases). CDR3 length: 14 amino acids. The V end was cut by 10 bases, the J end by 7 bases, with 17 bases between. Germline CDR1 reads SNHLY; CDR2 reads FYNNEI. The CDR3 reads CATTSRTDNSPLHF. CDR3 DNA: TGTGCCACCACAAGCCGGACAGACAATTCACCCCTCCACTTT.

The rearrangement joins TRBV27 to TRBJ1-1; unclear D gene. Looked up from germline, CDR1 is MNHEY and CDR2 is SMNVEV (reference sequence). The germline V and J ends were trimmed by 0 bases and 4 bases, with 12 bases remaining between them. The CDR3 runs 15 residues. The CDR3 DNA reads TGTGCCAGCAGTTTATCGGAAGGAGTAGGCACTGAAGCTTTCTTT. It translates to CASSLSEGVGTEAFF.

The chain has TRBV9 and TRBJ1-1; 7 bases match TRBD1. Germline lookup yields CDR1 SGDLS and CDR2 YYNGEE. Germline trimming cut 5 bases from V and 0 bases from J; bases unmatched to any gene: 13. The CDR3 loop spans 17 amino acids. In nucleotides, the CDR3 is TGTGCCAGCAGTGTACAGGGGCGGAAGGGAATGAACACTGAAGCTTTCTTT. The encoded protein is CASSVQGRKGMNTEAFF.

The chain's CDR3 is CAWSKDRVHEQYF. The CDR3 nucleotides read TGTGCCTGGAGTAAAGACAGGGTCCACGAGCAGTACTTC. The chain links TRBV30 to TRBJ2-7, with 7 positions matching TRBD1. Per the germline V gene, CDR1 is GTSNPN and CDR2 is SVGIG (reference sequence). The CDR3 loop spans 13 amino acids. The V and J ends lost 2 bases and 5 bases, in that order; junction bases with no gene match: 6.